These 17 T cell receptor beta chains were sequenced from one sample in a study of blood T cell repertoires in COVID-19. Assay: immunoSEQ multiplex PCR; the TCRdb copy retains only in-frame clones and omits some. Found here are hundreds of thousands of clones, 70% to 90% of them singletons; the top ten hold approximately 1.5%. The sample was peripheral blood. These receptors all come from a woman younger than 45 with active or convalescent COVID-19.

This clone came up a few times. J is TRBJ1-2 and V is TRBV6-5; 7 bases align to TRBD1. The CDR3 sequence is 14 residues long. V shed 6 bases and J 3 bases; nucleotides not matched to a gene: 7. The germline CDR1 and CDR2 sequences are MNHEY and SVGAGI. The CDR3 DNA sequence: TGTGCCAGCAGGGTAGGGGGCATCTACTATGGCTACACCTTC. It encodes CASRVGGIYYGYTF.

This chain connects TRBV5-4 to TRBJ2-7; D remains unclear. Germline V gene data show CDR1 as SGHNT and CDR2 as YYREEE (reference sequence). V lost 4 bases and J 4 bases, leaving 12 bases between the germline ends. CDR3 length equals 13 residues. The CDR3 DNA is TGTGCCAGCAGCAAAGATGGGCAGTACGAGCAGTACTTC. Amino acid sequence: CASSKDGQYEQYF.

The CDR3, as DNA: TGTGCCAGCAGCTTCGCGGCAGGGGAGTATGGCTACACCTTC. It yields the protein CASSFAAGEYGYTF. The chain employs TRBV7-2 and TRBJ1-2, with D possibly matching TRBD1 (6 bases). V was clipped by 3 bases and J by 5 bases, with 13 bases between them. The CDR3 consists of 14 residues. In germline, CDR1 is SGHTA, CDR2 FQGNSA.

J is TRBJ2-7 and V is TRBV6-6; 7 bases fit TRBD2. The ends lost 0 bases at V and 4 bases at J; junction bases unmatched: 3. The CDR3 consists of 14 residues. The germline V gene has CDR1 MNHNY and CDR2 SVGAGI (reference sequence). The CDR3 protein is CASSYSRGSYEQYF. In DNA, the CDR3 is TGTGCCAGCAGTTACTCTCGCGGGAGTTACGAGCAGTACTTC.

This clone showed up just a few times. The rearrangement joins TRBV6-5 to TRBJ2-1; D gene ambiguous. The ends were cut back, 8 bases at V and 4 bases at J, with 12 bases in the middle. The germline gives CDR1 MNHEY, CDR2 SVGAGI. The CDR3 loop spans 13 amino acids. For the CDR3, the DNA is TGTGCCAGCGATGCCTTAGATTACAATGAGCAGTTCTTC. This translates into CASDALDYNEQFF.

This clone was counted between two and nine times. The rearrangement links TRBV11-2 to TRBJ2-5; a weak D match, TRBD1 (6 bases). Germline CDR1 reads SGHAT; CDR2 reads FQNNGV. This CDR3 comprises 14 residues. Trimming removed 3 bases from V and 1 base from J, with 9 bases in between. CDR3 coding DNA: TGTGCCAGCAGCTTGACAGGTCCCCAAGAGACCCAGTACTTC. Translation: CASSLTGPQETQYF.

The chain links TRBV6-1 to TRBJ2-7; a weak D match, TRBD2 (5 bases). V lost 2 bases and J 5 bases, leaving 13 bases between the germline ends. The CDR3 has 14 amino acids. CDR1 and CDR2 from the germline V gene are MNHNS and SASEGT. The CDR3: CASSESGMHHEQYF. CDR3 nucleotides: TGTGCCAGCAGTGAAAGCGGAATGCACCACGAGCAGTACTTC.

In DNA form, the CDR3 reads TGTGCCAGCAGCCAAGGGCGATTACGTGACACTGAAGCTTTCTTT. This sequence encodes CASSQGRLRDTEAFF. The rearrangement links TRBV16 to TRBJ1-1, with D uncertain. V was trimmed by 2 bases and J by 3 bases, leaving 13 bases between them. Germline loops: CDR1 KGHSY, CDR2 FQNENV. This CDR3 spans 15 amino acids.

CDR3 coding DNA: TGTGCCAGCAGCTCAGGGGGGATTTTTGTTATGAACACTGAAGCTTTCTTT. Residues: CASSSGGIFVMNTEAFF. The gene calls are TRBV11-2 and TRBJ1-1, with 7 bases fitting TRBD1. V lost 4 bases, J lost 0 bases, and 11 bases stayed unmatched. Germline V gene lookup returns CDR1 SGHAT and CDR2 FQNNGV. This CDR3 comprises 17 residues.

This chain uses TRBV29-1 with TRBJ2-3, with D maybe TRBD2 (5 bases). Per the germline V gene, CDR1 is SQVTM and CDR2 is ANQGSEA. Trimming shortened V by 6 bases and J by 1 base, and 23 bases separated the two germline ends. The CDR3 length is 17 residues. CDR3 nucleotide sequence: TGCAGCGTCCCACCCAACTCCTGGGGAGCAGGCACAGATACGCAGTATTTT. Amino acid sequence: CSVPPNSWGAGTDTQYF.

The J gene is TRBJ2-2, the V gene TRBV18; D unresolved. Germline V gene data show CDR1 as KGHSH and CDR2 as LQKENI. V was cut by 2 bases and J by 5 bases, with 6 bases left in between. The CDR3 totals 13 residues. The DNA for the CDR3 is TGTGCCAGCTCACCAGACTTAACCGGGGAGCTGTTTTTT. Its protein is CASSPDLTGELFF.

The V gene is TRBV5-4, the J gene TRBJ1-2, with D perhaps matching TRBD1 (6 bases). The CDR3 spans 14 residues. V dropped 4 bases and J dropped 5 bases, with 15 bases sitting between them. The germline CDR1 and CDR2 sequences are SGHNT and YYREEE (reference sequence). The CDR3 loop reads CASSLDSTPYGYTF. The CDR3 coding sequence is TGTGCCAGCAGCCTGGACAGCACACCATATGGCTACACCTTC.

This chain connects TRBV18 to TRBJ1-1; a possible D gene is TRBD1 (6 bases). This CDR3 is built from 14 residues. V was cut by 3 bases and J by 1 base, with 9 bases left in between. CDR1 is KGHSH, CDR2 LQKENI, per germline. The CDR3 DNA is TGTGCCAGCTCACCGGGACAAACGAACACTGAAGCTTTCTTT. It codes for CASSPGQTNTEAFF.

This rearrangement joins TRBV2 to TRBJ1-6; D remains unclear. The V end was cut by 6 bases, the J end by 11 bases, with 20 bases between. CDR3 length equals 15 residues. In germline, CDR1 is SNHLY, CDR2 FYNNEI. The CDR3 loop is CASRREGPDFPPLHF. The CDR3 nucleotides are TGTGCCAGCAGGCGGGAAGGCCCTGATTTCCCACCCCTCCACTTT. The complete variable domain, with remaining parts taken from reference TRBV2 and TRBJ1-6, reads EPEVTQTPSHQVTQMGQEVILRCVPISNHLYFYWYRQILGQKVEFLVSFYNNEISEKSEIFDDQFSVERPDGSNFTLKIRSTKLEDSAMYFCASRREGPDFPPLHFGNGTRLTVT.

The CDR3 coding sequence is TGTGCCAGCAGTGAACCCGGACAGGGGTACTATGGCTACACCTTC. Translation gives CASSEPGQGYYGYTF. The chain joins TRBV6-1 to TRBJ1-2; 9 bases are a match to TRBD1. The V and J ends lost 2 bases and 3 bases, in that order; junction bases with no gene match: 4. The CDR3 contains 15 residues. Germline CDR1 is MNHNS and CDR2 is SASEGT.

The V and J genes are TRBV7-9 and TRBJ2-7; maybe TRBD2 (7 bases). Germline V lookup: CDR1 SEHNR, CDR2 FQNEAQ (reference sequence). V lost 5 bases and J lost 2, with 19 bases in between. The CDR3 contains 16 residues. CDR3 residues: CASSPLGGGLAYEQYF. The CDR3 DNA reads TGTGCCAGCAGCCCCCTCGGCGGGGGCTTAGCCTACGAGCAGTACTTC.

Here the CDR3 DNA reads TGTGCCAGCAGCTTGGAGGGGCAGGGCGATGAAAAACTGTTTTTT. Translated, it gives CASSLEGQGDEKLFF. The chain combines TRBV5-6 with TRBJ1-4, with TRBD1 as a possible D gene (5 bases). CDR1 SGHDT and CDR2 YYEEEE come from the germline V gene. The CDR3 contains 15 residues. Trimming pared 0 bases from V and 6 bases from J, leaving 12 bases between.